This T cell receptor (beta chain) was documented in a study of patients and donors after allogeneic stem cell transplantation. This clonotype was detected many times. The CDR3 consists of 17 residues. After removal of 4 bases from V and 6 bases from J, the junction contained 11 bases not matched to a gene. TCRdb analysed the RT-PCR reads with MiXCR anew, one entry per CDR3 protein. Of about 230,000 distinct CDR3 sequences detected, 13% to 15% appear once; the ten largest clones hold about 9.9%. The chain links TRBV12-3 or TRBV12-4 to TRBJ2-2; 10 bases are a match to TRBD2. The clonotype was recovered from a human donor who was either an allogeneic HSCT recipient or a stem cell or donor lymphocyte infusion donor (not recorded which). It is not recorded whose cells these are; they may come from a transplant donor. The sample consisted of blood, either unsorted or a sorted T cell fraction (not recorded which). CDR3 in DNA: TGTGCCAGCAGTTCACTAGCGGGATCGGTAAAGGCCGGGGAGCTGTTTTTT. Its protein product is CASSSLAGSVKAGELFF.